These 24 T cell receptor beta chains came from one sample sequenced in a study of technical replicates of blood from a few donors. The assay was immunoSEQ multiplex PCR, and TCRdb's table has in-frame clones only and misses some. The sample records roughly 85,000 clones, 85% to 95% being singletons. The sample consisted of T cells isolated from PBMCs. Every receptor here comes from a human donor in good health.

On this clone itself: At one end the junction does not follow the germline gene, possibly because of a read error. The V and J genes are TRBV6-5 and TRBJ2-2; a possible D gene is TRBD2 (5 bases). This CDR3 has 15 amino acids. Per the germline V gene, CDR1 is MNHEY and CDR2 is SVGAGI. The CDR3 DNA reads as TGTGCCAGCAGCTACTTAGCGTTTAACACCGGGGAGCTGTTTTTT. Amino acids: CASSYLAFNTGELFF.

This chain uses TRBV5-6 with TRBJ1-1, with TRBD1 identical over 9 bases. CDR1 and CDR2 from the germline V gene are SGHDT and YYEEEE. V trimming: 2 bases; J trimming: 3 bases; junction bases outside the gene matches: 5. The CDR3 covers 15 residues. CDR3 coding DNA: TGTGCCAGCAGCTTACGGACAGGGGCGTACACTGAAGCTTTCTTT. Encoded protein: CASSLRTGAYTEAFF.

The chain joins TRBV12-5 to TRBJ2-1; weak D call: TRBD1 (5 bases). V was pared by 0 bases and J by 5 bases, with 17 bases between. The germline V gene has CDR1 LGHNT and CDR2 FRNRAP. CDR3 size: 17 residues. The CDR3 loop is CASGLVLWGTRNNEQFF. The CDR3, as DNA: TGTGCTAGTGGTTTGGTACTCTGGGGCACCCGAAACAATGAGCAGTTCTTC.

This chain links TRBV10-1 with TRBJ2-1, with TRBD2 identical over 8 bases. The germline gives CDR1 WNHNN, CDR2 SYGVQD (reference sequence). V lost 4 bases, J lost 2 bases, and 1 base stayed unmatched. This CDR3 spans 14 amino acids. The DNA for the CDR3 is TGCGCCAGCAGTGGGCGGGGGGCCTACAATGAGCAGTTCTTC. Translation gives CASSGRGAYNEQFF.

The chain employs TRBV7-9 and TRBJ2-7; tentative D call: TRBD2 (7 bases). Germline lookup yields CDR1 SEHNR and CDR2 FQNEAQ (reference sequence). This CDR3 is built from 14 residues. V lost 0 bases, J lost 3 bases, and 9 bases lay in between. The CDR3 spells CASSLAGGLYEQYF. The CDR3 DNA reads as TGTGCCAGCAGCTTAGCGGGGGGGCTCTACGAGCAGTACTTC.

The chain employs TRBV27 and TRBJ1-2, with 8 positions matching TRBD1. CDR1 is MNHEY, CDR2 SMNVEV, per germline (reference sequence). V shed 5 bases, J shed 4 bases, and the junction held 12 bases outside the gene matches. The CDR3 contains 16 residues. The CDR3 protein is CASSMHPRQGLYGYTF. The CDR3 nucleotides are TGTGCCAGCAGTATGCACCCCCGACAGGGGCTCTATGGCTACACCTTC.

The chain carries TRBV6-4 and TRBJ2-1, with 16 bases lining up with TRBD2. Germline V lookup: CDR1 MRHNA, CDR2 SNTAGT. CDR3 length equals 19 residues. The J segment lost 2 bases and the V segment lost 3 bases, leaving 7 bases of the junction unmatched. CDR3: CASSETPGLAGGPYNEQFF. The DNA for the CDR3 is TGTGCCAGCAGTGAAACACCGGGACTAGCGGGAGGGCCCTACAATGAGCAGTTCTTC.

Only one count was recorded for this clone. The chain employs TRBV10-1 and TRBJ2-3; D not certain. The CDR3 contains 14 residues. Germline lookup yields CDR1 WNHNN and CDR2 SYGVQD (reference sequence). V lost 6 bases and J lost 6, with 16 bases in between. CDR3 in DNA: TGCGCCAGCAGCGACAACGGTGATTGGGATACGCAGTATTTT. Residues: CASSDNGDWDTQYF.

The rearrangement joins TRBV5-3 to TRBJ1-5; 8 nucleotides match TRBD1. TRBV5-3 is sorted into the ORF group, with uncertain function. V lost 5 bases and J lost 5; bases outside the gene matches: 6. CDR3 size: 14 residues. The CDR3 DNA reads TGTGCCAGAAGGGGCGCAGGGGGCTATCAGCCCCAGCATTTT. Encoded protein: CARRGAGGYQPQHF.

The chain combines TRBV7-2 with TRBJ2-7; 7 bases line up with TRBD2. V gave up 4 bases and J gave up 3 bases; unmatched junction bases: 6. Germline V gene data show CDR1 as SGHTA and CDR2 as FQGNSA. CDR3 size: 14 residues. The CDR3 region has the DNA TGTGCCAGCAGCTCCAGAGCGGGATACTACGAGCAGTACTTC. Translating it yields CASSSRAGYYEQYF.

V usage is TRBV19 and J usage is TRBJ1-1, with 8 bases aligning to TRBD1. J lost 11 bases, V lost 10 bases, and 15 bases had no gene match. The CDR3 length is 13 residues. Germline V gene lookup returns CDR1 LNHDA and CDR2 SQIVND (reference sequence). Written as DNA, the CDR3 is TGTGCCACCACCGGGACAGGCGGGGGATGGGCTTTCTTT. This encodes CATTGTGGGWAFF. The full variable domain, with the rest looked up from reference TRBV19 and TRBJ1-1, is DGGITQSPKYLFRKEGQNVTLSCEQNLNHDAMYWYRQDPGQGLRLIYYSQIVNDFQKGDIAEGYSVSREKKESFPLTVTSAQKNPTAFYLCATTGTGGGWAFFGQGTRLTVV.

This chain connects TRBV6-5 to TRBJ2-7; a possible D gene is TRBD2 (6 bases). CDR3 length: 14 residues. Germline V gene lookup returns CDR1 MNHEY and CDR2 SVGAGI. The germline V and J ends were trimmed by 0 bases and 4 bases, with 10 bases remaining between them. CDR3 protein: CASSYSKGLYEQYF. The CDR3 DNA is TGTGCCAGCAGTTACTCGAAGGGACTTTACGAGCAGTACTTC.

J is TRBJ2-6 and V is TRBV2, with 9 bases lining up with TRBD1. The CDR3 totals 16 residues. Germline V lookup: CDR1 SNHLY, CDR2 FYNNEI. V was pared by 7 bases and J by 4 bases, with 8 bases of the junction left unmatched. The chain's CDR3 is CASTGDRATGANVLTF. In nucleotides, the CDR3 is TGTGCCAGCACTGGGGACAGGGCAACCGGGGCCAACGTCCTGACTTTC.

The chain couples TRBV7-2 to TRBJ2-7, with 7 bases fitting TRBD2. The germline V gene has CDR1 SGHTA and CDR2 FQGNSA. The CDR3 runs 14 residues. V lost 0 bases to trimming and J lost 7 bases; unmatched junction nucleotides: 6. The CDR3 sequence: CASSLAGGEVEQYF. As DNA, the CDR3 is TGTGCCAGCAGCTTAGCGGGGGGGGAAGTTGAGCAGTACTTC.

As DNA, the CDR3 is TGTGCCAGCAGTTTAGGGACAGGCAATCAGCCCCAGCATTTT. This gives the protein CASSLGTGNQPQHF. The V call is TRBV27, the J call TRBJ1-5, with 7 bases lining up with TRBD1. Germline CDR1 MNHEY, CDR2 SMNVEV (reference sequence). V shed 2 bases, J shed 2 bases, and the junction held 0 bases outside the gene matches. The CDR3 runs 14 residues.

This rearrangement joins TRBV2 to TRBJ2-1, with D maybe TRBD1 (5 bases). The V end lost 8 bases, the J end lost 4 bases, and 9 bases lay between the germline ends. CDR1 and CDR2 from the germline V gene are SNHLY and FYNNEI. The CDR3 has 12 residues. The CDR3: CASGADYNEQFF. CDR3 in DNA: TGTGCCAGCGGGGCAGATTACAATGAGCAGTTCTTC.

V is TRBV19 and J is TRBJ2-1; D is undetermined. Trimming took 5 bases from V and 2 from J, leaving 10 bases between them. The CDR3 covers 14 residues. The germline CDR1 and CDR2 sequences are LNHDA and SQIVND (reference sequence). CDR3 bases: TGTGCCAGTAGTTTCACTTCCCCCTACAATGAGCAGTTCTTC. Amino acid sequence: CASSFTSPYNEQFF.

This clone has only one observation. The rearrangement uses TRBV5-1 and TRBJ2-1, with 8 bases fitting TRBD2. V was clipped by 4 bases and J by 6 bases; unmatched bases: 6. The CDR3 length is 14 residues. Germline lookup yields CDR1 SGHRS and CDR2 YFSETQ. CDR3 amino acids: CASSEETSGNEQFF. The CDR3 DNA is TGCGCCAGCAGCGAAGAAACTAGCGGCAATGAGCAGTTCTTC.

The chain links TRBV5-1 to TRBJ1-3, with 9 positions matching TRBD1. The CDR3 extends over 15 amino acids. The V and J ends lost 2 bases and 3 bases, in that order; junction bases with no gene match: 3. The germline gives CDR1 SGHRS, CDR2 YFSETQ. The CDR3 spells CASSFGQGNGNTIYF. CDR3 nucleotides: TGCGCCAGCAGCTTTGGACAGGGGAATGGAAACACCATATATTTT.

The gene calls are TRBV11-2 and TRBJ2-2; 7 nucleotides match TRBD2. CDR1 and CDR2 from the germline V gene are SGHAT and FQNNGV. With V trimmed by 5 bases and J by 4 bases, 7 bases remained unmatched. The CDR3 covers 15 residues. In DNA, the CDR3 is TGTGCCAGCAGCGCCACTAGCGTTGGCACCGGGGAGCTGTTTTTT. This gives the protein CASSATSVGTGELFF.

The CDR3 loop is CASSYSQVWYF. The DNA for the CDR3 is TGTGCCAGCAGTTACTCCCAGGTTTGGTACTTC. The rearrangement links TRBV6-5 to TRBJ2-7; the D is unclear. This CDR3 is 11 amino acids long. Germline values: CDR1 MNHEY, CDR2 SVGAGI. V lost 0 bases to trimming and J lost 12 bases, with 9 bases between them.

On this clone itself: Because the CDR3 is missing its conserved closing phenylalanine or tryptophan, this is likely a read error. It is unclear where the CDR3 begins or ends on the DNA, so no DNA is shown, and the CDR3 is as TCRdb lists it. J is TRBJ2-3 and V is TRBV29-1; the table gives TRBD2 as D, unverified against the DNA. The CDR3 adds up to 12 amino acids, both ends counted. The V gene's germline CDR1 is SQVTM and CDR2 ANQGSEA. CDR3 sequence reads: CSVANSGTRLEV.

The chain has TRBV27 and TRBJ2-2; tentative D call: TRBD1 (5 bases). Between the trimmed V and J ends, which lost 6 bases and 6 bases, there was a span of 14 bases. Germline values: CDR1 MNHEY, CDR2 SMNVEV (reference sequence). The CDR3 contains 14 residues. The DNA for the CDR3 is TGTGCCAGCAGGTTAAGGCAGGGATCCGGGGAGCTGTTTTTT. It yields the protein CASRLRQGSGELFF.

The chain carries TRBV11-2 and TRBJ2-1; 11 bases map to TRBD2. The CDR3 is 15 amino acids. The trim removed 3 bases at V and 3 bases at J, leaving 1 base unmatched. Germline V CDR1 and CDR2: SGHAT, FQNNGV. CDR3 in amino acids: CASSFSGRVYNEQFF. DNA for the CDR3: TGTGCCAGCAGCTTTAGCGGGAGGGTCTACAATGAGCAGTTCTTC.